This TCR beta chain originates from a study of T cells in Graves' hyperthyroidism and ophthalmopathy. The investigators amplified TCR beta CDR3 regions from RNA transcripts. The HTBI primer set was used in a first-round RT-PCR of the TCR CDR3. A single record per CDR3 protein comes from TCRdb applying MiXCR to the multiplex PCR reads. This sample has around 540,000 distinct CDR3 sequences; about 15% occur once, and the top ten carry 25% to 30%. This clonotype was observed many times. Trimming cost V 6 bases and J 6 bases, with 12 bases left between them. Germline V gene data show CDR1 as MDHEN and CDR2 as SYDVKM. This CDR3 is 12 amino acids long.

The chain combines TRBV28 with TRBJ2-7; D is unclear. The sequencing input was blood. The source of this sequence is a woman in her thirties with Graves' ophthalmopathy. DNA for the CDR3: TGTGCCAGCAGATTAGGACGTCTCGAGCAGTACTTC. This sequence encodes CASRLGRLEQYF.